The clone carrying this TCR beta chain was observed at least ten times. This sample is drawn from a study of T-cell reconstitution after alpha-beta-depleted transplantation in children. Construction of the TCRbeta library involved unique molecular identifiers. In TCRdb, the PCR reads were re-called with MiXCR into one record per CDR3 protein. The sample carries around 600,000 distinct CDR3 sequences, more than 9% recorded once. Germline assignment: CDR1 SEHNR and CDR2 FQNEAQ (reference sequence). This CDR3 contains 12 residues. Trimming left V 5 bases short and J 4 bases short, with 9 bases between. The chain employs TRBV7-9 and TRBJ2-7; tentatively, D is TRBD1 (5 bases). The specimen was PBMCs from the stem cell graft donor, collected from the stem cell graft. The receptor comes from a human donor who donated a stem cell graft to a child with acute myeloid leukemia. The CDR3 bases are TGTGCCAGCAGCAAAGACAGTTACGAGCAGTACTTC. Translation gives CASSKDSYEQYF. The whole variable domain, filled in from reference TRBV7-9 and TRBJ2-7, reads DTGVSQNPRHKITKRGQNVTFRCDPISEHNRLYWYRQTLGQGPEFLTYFQNEAQLEKSRLLSDRFSAERPKGSFSTLEIQRTEQGDSAMYLCASSKDSYEQYFGPGTRLTVT.